The clone carrying this TCR beta chain has just one count. The antigen remains undetermined. Profiling relied on immunoSEQ multiplex PCR, and the TCRdb table lists in-frame clones only, not all of them. The table lists 30,000 to 40,000 clones, approximately 80% of them singletons. Germline V gene data show CDR1 as LGHNA and CDR2 as YSLEER. This CDR3 has 15 residues. After removal of 2 bases from V and 7 bases from J, the junction contained 8 bases not matched to a gene. The sample comes from a study of OX40 agonist ivuxolimab in advanced cancers. Whole-study context: With ivuxolimab, an agonistic anti-OX40 (CD134) antibody, patients were treated.

The study's findings and limits: Dose levels from 0.1 to 3.0 mg/kg saw CD4+ and CD8+ blood T cells expand clonally by week 6. The work left the antigen specificity of expanded peripheral T cells undetermined.

The chain uses TRBV4-3 and TRBJ1-5; 7 nucleotides line up with TRBD1. The sequenced sample was CD4+ or CD8+ T cells sorted from blood, obtained in a trial of the OX40 agonist ivuxolimab. The receptor's source is an adult with an advanced solid tumor such as melanoma, head and neck, liver or kidney cancer. For the CDR3, the DNA is TGCGCCAGCAGCCAAACCGGACAGGCGGGCCAGCCCCAGCATTTT. Amino acid sequence: CASSQTGQAGQPQHF.